The sample holds many counts of the clone carrying this TCR beta chain. Next came a second PCR, run for 7 to 11 cycles, which used a sample-barcoded 5' primer along with a J-beta primer mix. Each TCR beta cDNA got a 12-nucleotide random molecular identifier. Every sample returned 2.5 million or more CDR3-containing paired-end reads. TCRdb analysed the 5' RACE reads with MiXCR anew, one entry per CDR3 protein. The sample has about 680,000 distinct CDR3 sequences; 45% to 50% are singletons. This specimen belongs to a study of blood T cells in healthy people across ages. This TCR came from a woman in her sixties or seventies in good health. Sequencing was performed on blood.

The CDR3, as DNA: TGTGCCAGCAGCTTATTTGGGGGAGGGCCCGGTGAGCAGTTCTTC. This translates into CASSLFGGGPGEQFF. V usage is TRBV7-3 and J usage is TRBJ2-1, with 7 positions matching TRBD2. This CDR3 comprises 15 residues. V shed 2 bases, J shed 9 bases, and the junction held 10 bases outside the gene matches. Germline V lookup: CDR1 SGHTA, CDR2 FQGTGA. Supplemented by reference TRBV7-3 and TRBJ2-1, the full variable domain reads GAGVSQTPSNKVTEKGKYVELRCDPISGHTALYWYRQSLGQGPEFLIYFQGTGAADDSGLPNDRFFAVRPEGSVSTLKIQRTERGDSAVYLCASSLFGGGPGEQFFGPGTRLTVL.